The 19 T cell receptor beta chains below come from one sample, sequenced in a study of human T cells and chemical hapten exposure. TCRdb analysed the RACE reads with MiXCR anew, one entry per CDR3 protein. In the table there are tens of thousands of distinct CDR3 sequences, 13% to 15% of which are singletons. Time point of the sample: pre-sensitization, week 0. Treatment denoted: therapeutic diphenylcyclopropenone sensitization with weekly scalp DPC. The material was whole blood, obtained in connection with sensitization to the hapten diphenylcyclopropenone (DPC). The receptors shown here come from a woman aged 50 to 60 with alopecia areata. Some clones in this sample may be carry-over from other donors' samples.

This chain joins TRBV20-1 and TRBJ2-7; D gene uncertain. The CDR3 contains 12 residues. CDR1 is DFQATT, CDR2 SNEGSKA, per germline (reference sequence). V shed 7 bases and J shed 0 bases, with 10 bases lying between them. In DNA form, the CDR3 reads TGCAGTGTGGCCCTGAGCTCCTACGAGCAGTACTTC. As protein: CSVALSSYEQYF.

The V gene is TRBV29-1, the J gene TRBJ2-1, with D unresolved. The CDR3 extends over 14 amino acids. Germline V gene sequence: CDR1 SQVTM, CDR2 ANQGSEA. V lost 6 bases to trimming and J lost 0 bases, with 12 bases between them. Here the CDR3 reads CSVVLVPSYNEQFF. CDR3 sequence (DNA): TGCAGCGTCGTACTCGTCCCCTCCTACAATGAGCAGTTCTTC.

In DNA, the CDR3 is TGTGCCAGCAGTCAAAGCGGGAGGGATACGCAGTATTTT. As protein: CASSQSGRDTQYF. This chain joins TRBV11-2 and TRBJ2-3, with 9 positions matching TRBD2. Germline values: CDR1 SGHAT, CDR2 FQNNGV. This CDR3 spans 13 amino acids. J was trimmed by 6 bases and V by 6 bases; bases with no gene match: 4.

Only a few counts were recorded for this clonotype. The chain couples TRBV3-1 to TRBJ2-3; D gene uncertain. The ends were cut back, 1 base at V and 6 bases at J, with 5 bases in the middle. This CDR3 is built from 12 residues. Germline-derived CDR1 and CDR2 are LGHDT and YNNKEL (reference sequence). The CDR3 coding sequence is TGTGCCAGCAGCCAAGTCGGGGATACGCAGTATTTT. Translation gives CASSQVGDTQYF.

This clonotype was seen ten or more times. J is TRBJ2-1 and V is TRBV7-6, with TRBD2 identical over 11 bases. Germline V gives CDR1 SGHVS, CDR2 FNYEAQ. The CDR3 length is 20 residues. V was clipped by 0 bases and J by 0 bases; unmatched bases: 10. CDR3 residues: CASSLALGLADPSSYNEQFF. CDR3 nucleotides: TGTGCCAGCAGCTTAGCTTTGGGACTAGCGGATCCTAGCTCCTACAATGAGCAGTTCTTC.

The chain uses TRBV5-5 and TRBJ2-1; 10 bases match TRBD2. V lost 0 bases, J lost 7 bases, and 7 bases stayed unmatched. The CDR3 runs 16 residues. Germline CDR1 reads SGHKS; CDR2 reads YYEKEE (reference sequence). CDR3 sequence (DNA): TGTGCCAGCAGCTTGGATCTAGCGGGAGTGTTGAATGAGCAGTTCTTC. This translates into CASSLDLAGVLNEQFF. Complete variable domain (other parts from reference TRBV5-5 and TRBJ2-1): DAGVTQSPTHLIKTRGQQVTLRCSPISGHKSVSWYQQVLGQGPQFIFQYYEKEERGRGNFPDRFSARQFPNYSSELNVNALLLGDSALYLCASSLDLAGVLNEQFFGPGTRLTVL.

This clonotype was recorded at least ten times. This chain uses TRBV6-6 with TRBJ2-7; 14 bases align to TRBD2. This CDR3 has 17 amino acids. V was clipped by 6 bases and J by 0 bases; unmatched bases: 7. Germline loops: CDR1 MNHNY, CDR2 SVGAGI (reference sequence). In DNA form, the CDR3 reads TGTGCCAGCAGCGGAGGGACTAGCGGGAGAACCTCCTACGAGCAGTACTTC. The encoded protein is CASSGGTSGRTSYEQYF.

This clonotype was recorded many times. The rearrangement links TRBV20-1 to TRBJ1-1; no definite D call. The CDR3 covers 13 residues. In germline, CDR1 is DFQATT, CDR2 SNEGSKA (reference sequence). V gave up 0 bases and J gave up 2 bases, with 7 bases separating them. The CDR3 coding sequence is TGCAGTGCTAGAGAAGGGCATAACACTGAAGCTTTCTTT. It translates to CSAREGHNTEAFF.

This clonotype came up a few times. The chain combines TRBV7-9 with TRBJ2-1, with D unclear. V dropped 3 bases and J dropped 0 bases, with 3 bases sitting between them. CDR1 and CDR2 (germline): SEHNR, FQNEAQ (reference sequence). This CDR3 contains 13 residues. For the CDR3, the DNA is TGTGCCAGCAGCTTTAGCTCCTACAATGAGCAGTTCTTC. Encoded protein: CASSFSSYNEQFF.

The chain has TRBV28 and TRBJ1-2, with D unclear. CDR1 MDHEN and CDR2 SYDVKM come from the germline V gene. Trimming left V 7 bases short and J 0 bases short, with 15 bases between. This CDR3 comprises 15 residues. The CDR3 region is CASTPGTVANYGYTF. The CDR3 DNA is TGTGCCAGCACCCCCGGCACAGTAGCTAACTATGGCTACACCTTC.

This chain links TRBV4-3 with TRBJ1-4, with 7 positions matching TRBD1. V shed 1 base, J shed 4 bases, and the junction held 3 bases outside the gene matches. The CDR3 runs to 15 residues. Per the germline V gene, CDR1 is LGHNA and CDR2 is YSLEER. CDR3 bases: TGCGCCAGCAGCCAAGGGGACAGACGTAATGAAAAACTGTTTTTT. It is translated as CASSQGDRRNEKLFF.

V and J are TRBV30 and TRBJ1-2, with D unresolved. V gave up 5 bases and J gave up 6 bases, with 7 bases separating them. The V gene's germline CDR1 is GTSNPN and CDR2 SVGIG (reference sequence). The CDR3 is 10 residues long. The chain's CDR3 is CAWGTHGYTF. DNA of the CDR3: TGTGCCTGGGGAACTCATGGCTACACCTTC.

This sequence joins TRBV6-5 and TRBJ1-2; D might be TRBD1 (6 bases). V was trimmed by 4 bases and J by 7 bases, leaving 13 bases between them. Germline V gene lookup returns CDR1 MNHEY and CDR2 SVGAGI. The CDR3 is 13 amino acids. This chain's CDR3 is CASSLDRIGGYTF. The CDR3 region has the DNA TGTGCCAGCAGTTTGGACAGAATAGGTGGCTACACCTTC.

This clonotype was observed once. The chain has TRBV5-6 and TRBJ1-5; TRBD1 might be the D (5 bases). The V and J ends lost 4 bases and 0 bases respectively, with 14 bases between them. Germline V gives CDR1 SGHDT, CDR2 YYEEEE. This CDR3 is built from 16 residues. The CDR3 spells CASSRRQWYSNQPQHF. The CDR3, as DNA: TGTGCCAGCAGCCGCCGACAGTGGTATAGCAATCAGCCCCAGCATTTT.

Many counts were recorded for this clonotype. The rearrangement links TRBV28 to TRBJ2-2; 8 nucleotides align to TRBD2. J was trimmed by 6 bases and V by 8 bases; bases with no gene match: 5. Germline CDR1 and CDR2: MDHEN and SYDVKM. The CDR3 length is 13 residues. CDR3 DNA sequence: TGTGCCAGCTATCGGGAGGGCGCCGGGGAGCTGTTTTTT. It codes for CASYREGAGELFF.

This clonotype appeared many times. The rearrangement uses TRBV20-1 and TRBJ1-6; D may be TRBD1 (5 bases). V dropped 6 bases and J dropped 7 bases, with 19 bases sitting between them. Germline CDR1 and CDR2: DFQATT and SNEGSKA (reference sequence). This CDR3 is 15 amino acids long. CDR3 in amino acids: CSAGRPQRANSPLHF. The CDR3, as DNA: TGCAGTGCGGGACGGCCTCAAAGGGCCAATTCACCCCTCCACTTT.

The V gene is TRBV6-6, the J gene TRBJ2-5; the D call may be TRBD1 or TRBD2 (6 bases each). The CDR3 covers 13 residues. The V and J ends lost 8 bases and 5 bases respectively, with 15 bases between them. Germline V CDR1 and CDR2: MNHNY, SVGAGI (reference sequence). CDR3 DNA: TGTGCCAGCCTAGGACAGAGCGGGGAGACCCAGTACTTC. Its translation is CASLGQSGETQYF.

This rearrangement joins TRBV28 to TRBJ2-1; D is unclear. Germline V gene data show CDR1 as MDHEN and CDR2 as SYDVKM. The V gene lost 3 bases and the J gene lost 0 bases, with 9 bases spanning the gap. The CDR3 extends over 15 amino acids. The CDR3 reads CASSLRPPSYNEQFF. The CDR3 nucleotides read TGTGCCAGCAGTTTGCGACCCCCCTCCTACAATGAGCAGTTCTTC.

The sample holds a few counts of this clonotype. The chain uses TRBV20-1 and TRBJ2-3; possible D gene TRBD1, 5 bases. The V and J ends lost 2 bases and 4 bases respectively, with 13 bases between them. CDR1 DFQATT and CDR2 SNEGSKA come from the germline V gene (reference sequence). This CDR3 is built from 14 residues. CDR3 sequence: CSARPGAKADTQYF. The CDR3 DNA reads TGCAGTGCTAGACCTGGGGCCAAGGCAGATACGCAGTATTTT.